The clone carrying this T cell receptor (beta chain) has ten or more counts. The sample comes from a study of T cells in Graves' hyperthyroidism and ophthalmopathy. The TCR beta CDR3 regions underwent amplification using RNA transcripts as the source. Researchers ran a first-round RT-PCR on the TCR CDR3 using the HTBI primer set. TCRdb re-called the multiplex PCR reads with MiXCR, one entry per CDR3 protein. The table shows roughly 530,000 distinct CDR3 sequences, with 17% occurring only once. The V end lost 0 bases, the J end lost 7 bases, and 12 bases lay between the germline ends. Germline V CDR1 and CDR2: GTSNPN, SVGIG (reference sequence). This CDR3 spans 13 amino acids.

This chain uses TRBV30 with TRBJ1-2; D gene uncertain. The material sequenced was blood. The sequence came from a woman younger than 35 with Graves' ophthalmopathy. This CDR3 is CAWSVQGGSGYTF. CDR3 DNA sequence: TGTGCCTGGAGTGTACAAGGAGGCTCTGGCTACACCTTC. Using reference TRBV30 and TRBJ1-2 for the parts outside the CDR3, the full variable domain is SQTIHQWPATLVQPVGSPLSLECTVEGTSNPNLYWYRQAAGRGLQLLFYSVGIGQISSEVPQNLSASRPQDRQFILSSKKLLLSDSGFYLCAWSVQGGSGYTFGSGTRLTVV.